This T cell receptor beta chain was sequenced for a study of cytomegalovirus exposure and HLA in healthy donors. The PCR used 60 Vbeta and 13 Jbeta primers. The data were produced by immunoSEQ multiplex PCR, yet TCRdb's version contains in-frame clones alone and is incomplete. The top ten hold about 3.1% of the sample, which has about 52,000 clones, about three quarters seen once. This clone occurred a few times. Its antigen is as yet unknown. The V gene's germline CDR1 is MNHEY and CDR2 SVGAGI. V lost 5 bases and J 4 bases, leaving 12 bases between the germline ends. The CDR3 consists of 14 residues. The study's findings and limits: Donor immune exposure was known only as CMV serostatus. The study labeled 164 TCR beta chains cytomegalovirus-associated. Most TCR beta V segments were productive about 90% or about 30% of the time in an earlier analysis. Later analysis associated a missense DCLRE1C variant with TCR beta V- and J-gene trimming.

The sample taken for sequencing was PBMCs. The TCR was taken from a man between 18 and 29 years old in good health and CMV-seronegative. The V call is TRBV6-5, the J call TRBJ2-1; D is perhaps TRBD2 (5 bases). CDR3 residues: CASSPLRGYNEQFF. For the CDR3, the DNA is TGTGCCAGCAGTCCGCTTCGGGGATACAATGAGCAGTTCTTC.